This T cell receptor beta chain was recorded in a study of technical replicates of blood from several donors. In germline, CDR1 is MGHRA, CDR2 YSYEKL. V lost 2 bases to trimming and J lost 7 bases, with 21 bases between them. CDR3 length: 16 amino acids. The count of this clone is one. Only in-frame clones appear in the TCRdb table, and some are missing; sequencing was by immunoSEQ multiplex PCR. This sample has 45,000 to 60,000 clones; about 96% occur once, and the top ten carry under 0.45%. The rearrangement uses TRBV4-1 and TRBJ2-7, with a possible D match to TRBD2 (5 bases). The sequence was collected from a human donor in good health. The sequenced sample consisted of T cells isolated from PBMCs. CDR3 nucleotide sequence: TGCGCCAGCAGCCAACCCGGAGGCAGGTCTAATAGAGAGCAGTACTTC. Protein sequence: CASSQPGGRSNREQYF.